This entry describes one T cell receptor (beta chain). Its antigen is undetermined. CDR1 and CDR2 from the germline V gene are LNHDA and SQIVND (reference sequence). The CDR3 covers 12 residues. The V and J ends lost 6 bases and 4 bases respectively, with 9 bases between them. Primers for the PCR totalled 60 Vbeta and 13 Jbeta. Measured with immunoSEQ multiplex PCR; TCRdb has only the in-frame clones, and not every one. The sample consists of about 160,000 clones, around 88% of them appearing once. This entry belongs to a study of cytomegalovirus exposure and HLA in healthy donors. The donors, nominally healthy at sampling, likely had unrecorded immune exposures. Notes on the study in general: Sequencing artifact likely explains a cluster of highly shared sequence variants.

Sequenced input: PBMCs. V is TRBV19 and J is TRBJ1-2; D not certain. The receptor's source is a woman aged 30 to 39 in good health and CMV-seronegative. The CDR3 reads CASSITSYGYTF. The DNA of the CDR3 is TGTGCCAGTAGCATAACCAGCTATGGCTACACCTTC. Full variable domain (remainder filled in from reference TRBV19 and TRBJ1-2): DGGITQSPKYLFRKEGQNVTLSCEQNLNHDAMYWYRQDPGQGLRLIYYSQIVNDFQKGDIAEGYSVSREKKESFPLTVTSAQKNPTAFYLCASSITSYGYTFGSGTRLTVV.